This T cell receptor (beta chain) was documented in a study of T-cell reconstitution after alpha-beta-depleted transplantation in children. It was with unique molecular identifiers that the TCRbeta library was prepared. TCRdb itself ran the PCR reads through MiXCR, one entry per CDR3 protein. The sample has about 480,000 distinct CDR3 sequences; around 13% are singletons. This clonotype was recorded at least ten times. This specimen was PBMCs from the stem cell graft donor, taken from the stem cell graft. The sequence was obtained from a human donor who donated a stem cell graft to a child with combined immunodeficiency.

The DNA of the CDR3 is TGCGCCAGCACACGGAGGACAGGGAATGAAAAACTGTTTTTT. Amino acids: CASTRRTGNEKLFF. The rearrangement joins TRBV4-3 to TRBJ1-4; 8 bases are shared with TRBD1. CDR1 is LGHNA, CDR2 YSLEER, per germline. There are 14 residues in the CDR3. The junction had 6 bases not matched to a gene; V was cut back by 7 bases and J by 5 bases.